These 10 T cell receptor beta chains were all obtained from the same sample, sequenced in a study of blood T cell repertoires in COVID-19. Some clones are missing from TCRdb's copy, which holds only in-frame ones; the method was immunoSEQ multiplex PCR. The top ten clones hold under 1.3% of a sample with 60,000 to 80,000 clones, around nine tenths of them seen once. Specimen: peripheral blood. Receptors originate from a man in his sixties or seventies with acute or convalescent COVID-19.

This clone has just a few counts. The chain employs TRBV5-1 and TRBJ1-5; no firm D call. The CDR3 sequence is 20 residues long. V lost 4 bases and J lost 0, with 26 bases in between. The germline CDR1 and CDR2 sequences are SGHRS and YFSETQ. The CDR3 region is CASSLARRLNIIDSNQPQHF. The CDR3 DNA is TGCGCCAGCAGCCTGGCCCGTCGCTTGAACATTATCGATAGCAATCAGCCCCAGCATTTT.

This chain joins TRBV15 and TRBJ1-3, with a tentative D call TRBD1 (5 bases). CDR1 and CDR2 (germline): LNHNV, YYDKDF (reference sequence). The CDR3 totals 15 residues. The V end was cut by 0 bases, the J end by 2 bases, with 8 bases between. The CDR3 sequence: CATSRDKTAGNTIYF. In nucleotides, the CDR3 is TGTGCCACCAGCAGAGATAAGACAGCTGGAAACACCATATATTTT.

CDR3 region: CASSFPGNQETQYF. CDR3 sequence (DNA): TGTGCCAGCAGTTTTCCCGGGAACCAAGAGACCCAGTACTTC. The rearrangement uses TRBV5-5 and TRBJ2-5, with D possibly TRBD2 on 5 matching bases. Deletions cut 5 bases from V and 0 bases from J, with 11 bases between. CDR3 length: 14 amino acids. Germline loops: CDR1 SGHKS, CDR2 YYEKEE (reference sequence).

This clone was observed once. V gene TRBV27 combines with J gene TRBJ1-2, with TRBD1 matching 10 bases. The CDR3 has 14 residues. Germline lookup yields CDR1 MNHEY and CDR2 SMNVEV (reference sequence). With V trimmed by 6 bases and J by 1 base, 2 bases remained unmatched. The CDR3 DNA sequence: TGTGCCAGCAGAGGGACAGGGGATAACTATGGCTACACCTTC. It specifies CASRGTGDNYGYTF.

The genes are TRBV27 and TRBJ1-5; 10 positions match TRBD1. The CDR3 length is 15 residues. Germline-derived CDR1 and CDR2 are MNHEY and SMNVEV (reference sequence). The junction had 4 bases not matched to a gene; V was cut back by 4 bases and J by 4 bases. CDR3 sequence reads: CASSSRTGGNQPQHF. In DNA, the CDR3 is TGTGCCAGCAGTTCCCGGACAGGGGGTAATCAGCCCCAGCATTTT.

The chain combines TRBV14 with TRBJ2-7; the D gene is possibly TRBD2 (5 bases). Germline values: CDR1 SGHDN, CDR2 FVKESK. The CDR3 covers 14 residues. With 5 bases removed from V and 0 bases from J, the gap between germline ends came to 11 bases. The CDR3 here is CASSFTAGSYEQYF. The CDR3 bases are TGTGCCAGCAGCTTCACGGCGGGCTCCTACGAGCAGTACTTC.

V gene TRBV10-3 combines with J gene TRBJ1-5; D possibly corresponds to TRBD1 (6 bases). This CDR3 has 16 amino acids. Trimming pared 0 bases from V and 6 bases from J, leaving 15 bases between. Germline V gene sequence: CDR1 ENHRY, CDR2 SYGVKD. The DNA for the CDR3 is TGTGCCATCAGTGAGTCGATTGGTACAGGGAGTCAGCCCCAGCATTTT. Translation: CAISESIGTGSQPQHF.

The rearrangement uses TRBV5-1 and TRBJ2-3; D is unclear. V shed 0 bases and J shed 0 bases, with 11 bases lying between them. Germline lookup yields CDR1 SGHRS and CDR2 YFSETQ. This CDR3 spans 16 amino acids. DNA for the CDR3: TGCGCCAGCAGCTTGGTATTGGGCAGTAGCACAGATACGCAGTATTTT. The encoded protein is CASSLVLGSSTDTQYF.

This chain uses TRBV28 with TRBJ2-1; D is unclear. V lost 4 bases and J lost 0, with 4 bases in between. CDR1 MDHEN and CDR2 SYDVKM come from the germline V gene. CDR3 length equals 13 residues. CDR3 sequence: CASSWASYNEQFF. CDR3 bases: TGTGCCAGCAGTTGGGCCTCCTACAATGAGCAGTTCTTC.

The chain recombines TRBV9 with TRBJ2-2; 8 nucleotides agree with TRBD2. The V gene end was trimmed by 5 bases and the J gene end by 1 base; junction bases not matched to a gene: 13. Germline lookup yields CDR1 SGDLS and CDR2 YYNGEE. This CDR3 contains 18 residues. CDR3 protein: CASSASGRVTGNTGELFF. The CDR3 nucleotides read TGTGCCAGCAGTGCTAGCGGGCGAGTAACGGGGAACACCGGGGAGCTGTTTTTT.